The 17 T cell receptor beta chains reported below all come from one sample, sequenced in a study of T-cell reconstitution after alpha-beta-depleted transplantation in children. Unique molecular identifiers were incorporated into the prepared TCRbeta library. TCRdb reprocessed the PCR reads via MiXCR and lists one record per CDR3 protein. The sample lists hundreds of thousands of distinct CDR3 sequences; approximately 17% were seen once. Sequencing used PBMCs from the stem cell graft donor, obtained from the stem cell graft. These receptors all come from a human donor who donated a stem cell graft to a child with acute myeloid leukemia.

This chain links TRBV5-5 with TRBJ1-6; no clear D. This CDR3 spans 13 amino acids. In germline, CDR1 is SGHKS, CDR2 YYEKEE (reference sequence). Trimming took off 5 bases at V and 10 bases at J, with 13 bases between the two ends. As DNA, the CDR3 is TGTGCCAGCAGTATGGAGCCATCCTCACCCCTCCACTTT. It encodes CASSMEPSSPLHF.

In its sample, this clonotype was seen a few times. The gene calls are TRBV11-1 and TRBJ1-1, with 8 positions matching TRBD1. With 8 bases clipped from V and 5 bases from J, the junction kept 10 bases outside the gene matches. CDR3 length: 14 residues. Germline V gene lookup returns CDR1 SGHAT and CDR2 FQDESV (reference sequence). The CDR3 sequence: CASQTQGGWTEAFF. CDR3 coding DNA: TGTGCCAGCCAGACACAGGGGGGATGGACTGAAGCTTTCTTT.

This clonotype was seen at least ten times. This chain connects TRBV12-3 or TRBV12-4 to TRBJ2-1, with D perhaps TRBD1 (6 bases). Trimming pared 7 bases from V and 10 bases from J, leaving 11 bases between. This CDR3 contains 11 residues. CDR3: CASTLGQEQFF. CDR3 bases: TGTGCCAGCACCCTCGGACAGGAGCAGTTCTTC.

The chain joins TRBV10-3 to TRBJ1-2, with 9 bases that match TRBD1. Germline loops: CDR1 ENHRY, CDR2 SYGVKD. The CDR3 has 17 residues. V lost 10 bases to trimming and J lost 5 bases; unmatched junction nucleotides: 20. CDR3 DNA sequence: TGTGCCAGCAGGGAGTCCCTCATACAGGGGGCTCGATATGGCTACACCTTC. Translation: CASRESLIQGARYGYTF.

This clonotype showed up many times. For the CDR3, the DNA is TGTGCCAGCAAGGGGTCCACAGATACGCAGTATTTT. Translation gives CASKGSTDTQYF. The V call is TRBV12-3 or TRBV12-4, the J call TRBJ2-3; TRBD1 might be the D (5 bases). This CDR3 has 12 amino acids. The V end was cut by 7 bases, the J end by 2 bases, with 7 bases between.

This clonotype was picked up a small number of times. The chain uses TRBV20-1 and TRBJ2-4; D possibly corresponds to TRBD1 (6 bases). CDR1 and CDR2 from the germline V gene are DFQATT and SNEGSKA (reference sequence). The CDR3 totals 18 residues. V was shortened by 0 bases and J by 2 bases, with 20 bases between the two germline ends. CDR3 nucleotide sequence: TGCAGTGCTAGAGATCCTTTGGGGCAGGGGAATACCAAAAACATTCAGTACTTC. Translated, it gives CSARDPLGQGNTKNIQYF.

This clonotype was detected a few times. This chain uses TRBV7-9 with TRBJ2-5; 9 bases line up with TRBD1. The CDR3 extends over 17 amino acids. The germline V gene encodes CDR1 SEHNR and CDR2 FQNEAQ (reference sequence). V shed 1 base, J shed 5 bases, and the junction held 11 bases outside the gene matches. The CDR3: CASSLVSRTGAAETQYF. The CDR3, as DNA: TGTGCCAGCAGCTTAGTGTCTCGGACAGGGGCAGCGGAGACCCAGTACTTC.

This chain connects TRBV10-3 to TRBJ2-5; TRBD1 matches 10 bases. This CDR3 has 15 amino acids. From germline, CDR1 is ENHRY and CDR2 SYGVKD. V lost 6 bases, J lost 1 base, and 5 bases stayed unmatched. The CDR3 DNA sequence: TGTGCCATCAGATCCGGGACAGGGGCCCAAGAGACCCAGTACTTC. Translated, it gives CAIRSGTGAQETQYF.

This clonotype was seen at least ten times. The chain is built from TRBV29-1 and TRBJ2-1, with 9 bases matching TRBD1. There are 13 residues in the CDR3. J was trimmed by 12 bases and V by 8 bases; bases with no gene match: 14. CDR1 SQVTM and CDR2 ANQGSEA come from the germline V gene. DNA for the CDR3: TGCAGCCTAACGAGGACAGGGGATCCGGTGCAGTTCTTC. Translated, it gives CSLTRTGDPVQFF.

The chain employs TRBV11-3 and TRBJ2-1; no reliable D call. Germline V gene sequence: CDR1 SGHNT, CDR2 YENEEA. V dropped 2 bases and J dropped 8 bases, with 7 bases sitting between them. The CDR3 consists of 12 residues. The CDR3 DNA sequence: TGTGCCAGCAGCTTAAGTGCCCATGAGCAGTTCTTC. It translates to CASSLSAHEQFF.

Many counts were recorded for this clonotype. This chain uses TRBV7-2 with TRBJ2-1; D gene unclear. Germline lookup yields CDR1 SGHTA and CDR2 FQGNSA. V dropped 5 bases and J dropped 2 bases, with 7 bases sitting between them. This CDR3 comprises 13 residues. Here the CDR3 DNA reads TGTGCCAGCAGCCGTCTGACCTACAATGAGCAGTTCTTC. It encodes CASSRLTYNEQFF.

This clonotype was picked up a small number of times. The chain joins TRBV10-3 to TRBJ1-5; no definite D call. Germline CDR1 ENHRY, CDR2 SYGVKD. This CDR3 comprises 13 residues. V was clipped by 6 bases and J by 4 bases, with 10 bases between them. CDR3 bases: TGTGCCATCAGAGATCAGACAAATCAGCCCCAGCATTTT. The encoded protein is CAIRDQTNQPQHF.

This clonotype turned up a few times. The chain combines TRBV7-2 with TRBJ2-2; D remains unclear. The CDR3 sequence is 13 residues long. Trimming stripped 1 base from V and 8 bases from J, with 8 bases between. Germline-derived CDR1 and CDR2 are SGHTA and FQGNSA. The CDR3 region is CASSLVESGELFF. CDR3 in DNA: TGTGCCAGCAGCTTAGTGGAAAGTGGGGAGCTGTTTTTT. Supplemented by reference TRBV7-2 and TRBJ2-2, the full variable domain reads GAGVSQSPSNKVTEKGKDVELRCDPISGHTALYWYRQSLGQGLEFLIYFQGNSAPDKSGLPSDRFSAERTGGSVSTLTIQRTQQEDSAVYLCASSLVESGELFFGEGSRLTVL.

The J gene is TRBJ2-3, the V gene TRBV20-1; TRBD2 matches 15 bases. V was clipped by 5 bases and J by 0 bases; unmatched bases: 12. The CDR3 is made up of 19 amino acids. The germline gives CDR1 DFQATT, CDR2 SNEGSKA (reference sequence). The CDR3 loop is CSAHGLAGGPSISTDTQYF. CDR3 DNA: TGCAGTGCTCACGGACTAGCGGGGGGGCCTAGCATCAGCACAGATACGCAGTATTTT.

The CDR3 DNA sequence: TGCGCCAGCAGCTTGGAGGGCAGCCCTAACTATGGCTACACCTTC. Protein sequence: CASSLEGSPNYGYTF. This sequence joins TRBV5-1 and TRBJ1-2; no reliable D call. In germline, CDR1 is SGHRS, CDR2 YFSETQ. V gave up 0 bases and J gave up 0 bases, with 9 bases separating them. There are 15 residues in the CDR3.

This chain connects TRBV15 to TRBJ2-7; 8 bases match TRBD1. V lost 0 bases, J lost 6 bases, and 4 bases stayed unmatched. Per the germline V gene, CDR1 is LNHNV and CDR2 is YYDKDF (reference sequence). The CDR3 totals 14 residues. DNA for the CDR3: TGTGCCACCAGCAGAGATGGACAGGGTAGCGAGCAGTACTTC. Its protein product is CATSRDGQGSEQYF. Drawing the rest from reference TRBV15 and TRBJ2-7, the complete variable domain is DAMVIQNPRYQVTQFGKPVTLSCSQTLNHNVMYWYQQKSSQAPKLLFHYYDKDFNNEADTPDNFQSRRPNTSFCFLDIRSPGLGDTAMYLCATSRDGQGSEQYFGPGTRLTVT.

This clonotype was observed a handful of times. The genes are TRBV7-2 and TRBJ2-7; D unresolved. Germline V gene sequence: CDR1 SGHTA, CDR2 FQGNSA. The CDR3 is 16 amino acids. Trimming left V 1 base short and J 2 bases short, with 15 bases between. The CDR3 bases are TGTGCCAGCAGCTTAGGCCCGCGAGACACGACCTACGAGCAGTACTTC. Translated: CASSLGPRDTTYEQYF. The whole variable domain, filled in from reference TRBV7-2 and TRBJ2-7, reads GAGVSQSPSNKVTEKGKDVELRCDPISGHTALYWYRQSLGQGLEFLIYFQGNSAPDKSGLPSDRFSAERTGGSVSTLTIQRTQQEDSAVYLCASSLGPRDTTYEQYFGPGTRLTVT.